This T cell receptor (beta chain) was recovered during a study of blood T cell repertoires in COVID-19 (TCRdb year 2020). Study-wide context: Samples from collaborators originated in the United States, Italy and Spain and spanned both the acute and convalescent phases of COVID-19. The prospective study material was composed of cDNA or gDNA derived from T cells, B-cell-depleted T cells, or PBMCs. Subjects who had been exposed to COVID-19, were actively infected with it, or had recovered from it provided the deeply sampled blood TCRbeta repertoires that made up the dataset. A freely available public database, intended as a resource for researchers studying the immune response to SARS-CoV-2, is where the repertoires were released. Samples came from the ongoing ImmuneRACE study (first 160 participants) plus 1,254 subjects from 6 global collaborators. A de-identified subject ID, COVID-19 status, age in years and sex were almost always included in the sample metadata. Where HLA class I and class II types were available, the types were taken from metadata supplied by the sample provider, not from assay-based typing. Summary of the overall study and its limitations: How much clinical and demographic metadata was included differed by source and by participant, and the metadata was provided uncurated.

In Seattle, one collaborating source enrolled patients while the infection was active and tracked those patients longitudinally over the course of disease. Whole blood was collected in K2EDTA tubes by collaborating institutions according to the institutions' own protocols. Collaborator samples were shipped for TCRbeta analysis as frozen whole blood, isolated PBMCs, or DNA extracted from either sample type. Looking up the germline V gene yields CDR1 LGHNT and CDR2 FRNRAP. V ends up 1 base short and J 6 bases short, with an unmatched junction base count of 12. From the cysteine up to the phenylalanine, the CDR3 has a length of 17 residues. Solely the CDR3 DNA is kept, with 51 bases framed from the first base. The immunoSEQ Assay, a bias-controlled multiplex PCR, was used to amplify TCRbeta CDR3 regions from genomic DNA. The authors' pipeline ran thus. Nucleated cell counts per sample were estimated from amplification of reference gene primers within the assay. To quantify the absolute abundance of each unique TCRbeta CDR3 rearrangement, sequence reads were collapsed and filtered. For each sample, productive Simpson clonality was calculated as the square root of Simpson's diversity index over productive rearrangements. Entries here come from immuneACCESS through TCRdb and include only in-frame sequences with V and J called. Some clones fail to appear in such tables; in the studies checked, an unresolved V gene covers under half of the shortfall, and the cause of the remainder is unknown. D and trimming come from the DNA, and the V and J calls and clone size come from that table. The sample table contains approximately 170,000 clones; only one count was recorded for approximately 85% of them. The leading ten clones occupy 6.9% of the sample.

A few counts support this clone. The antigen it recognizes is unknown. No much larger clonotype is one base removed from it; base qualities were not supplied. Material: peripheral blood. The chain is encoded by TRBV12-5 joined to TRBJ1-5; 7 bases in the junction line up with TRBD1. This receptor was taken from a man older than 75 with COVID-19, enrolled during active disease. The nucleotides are TGTGCTAGTGGTTTGGGACAGGGAAATAGCTTTGGTCAGCCCCAGCATTTT. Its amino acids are CASGLGQGNSFGQPQHF.